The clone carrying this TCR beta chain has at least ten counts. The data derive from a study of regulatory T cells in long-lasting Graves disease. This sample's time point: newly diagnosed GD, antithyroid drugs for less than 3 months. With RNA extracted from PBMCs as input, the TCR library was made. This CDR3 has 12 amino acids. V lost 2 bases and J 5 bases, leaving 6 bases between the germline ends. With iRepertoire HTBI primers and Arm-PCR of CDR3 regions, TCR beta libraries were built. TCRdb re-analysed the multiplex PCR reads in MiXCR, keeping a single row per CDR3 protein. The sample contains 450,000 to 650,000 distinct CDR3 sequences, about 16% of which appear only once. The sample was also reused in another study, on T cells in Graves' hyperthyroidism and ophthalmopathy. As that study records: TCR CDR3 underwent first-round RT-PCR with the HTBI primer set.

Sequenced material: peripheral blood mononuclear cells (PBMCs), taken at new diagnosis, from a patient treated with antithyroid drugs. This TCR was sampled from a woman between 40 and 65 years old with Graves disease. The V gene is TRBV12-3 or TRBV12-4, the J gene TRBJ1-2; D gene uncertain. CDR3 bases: TGTGCCAGCAGTTTAAATGGGTATGGCTACACCTTC. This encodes CASSLNGYGYTF.